A single sample gave rise to the 5 T cell receptor beta chains below, sequenced in a study of T cells in Graves' hyperthyroidism and ophthalmopathy. What was amplified from RNA transcripts were TCR beta CDR3 regions. Researchers ran a first-round RT-PCR on the TCR CDR3 using the HTBI primer set. TCRdb re-called the multiplex PCR reads with MiXCR, one entry per CDR3 protein. Among about 640,000 distinct CDR3 sequences listed, 20% to 25% were seen once. Sequencing was done on a sample of blood. These receptor sequences come from a man aged 25-45 years with Graves' ophthalmopathy.

This clonotype showed up just a few times. The junction does not match germline at one end; this may be a read error. This chain connects TRBV24-1 to TRBJ2-7; D not resolved. CDR3 length: 12 residues. CDR1 and CDR2 from the germline V gene are KGHDR and SFDVKD. In nucleotides, the CDR3 is TGTGCCACCAGTGATCCCTCCGACGAGCAGTACTTC. Translated: CATSDPSDEQYF.

This clonotype was seen a few times. The chain uses TRBV24-1 and TRBJ2-1; 7 bases are a match to TRBD2. Germline CDR1 KGHDR, CDR2 SFDVKD. This CDR3 spans 16 amino acids. The V gene end was trimmed by 4 bases and the J gene end by 5 bases; junction bases not matched to a gene: 10. The DNA of the CDR3 is TGTGCCACCAGTGACCCAATGGCGGGAGTTAACAATGAGCAGTTCTTC. Translated: CATSDPMAGVNNEQFF.

This clonotype was seen more than once but under ten times. The chain recombines TRBV20-1 with TRBJ2-2, with D possibly matching TRBD2 (6 bases). Trimming removed 3 bases at V and 4 bases at J, with 21 bases between. Germline loops: CDR1 DFQATT, CDR2 SNEGSKA (reference sequence). The CDR3 contains 17 residues. The DNA for the CDR3 is TGCAGTGCTAGGGCCCCCTACAGCGGAGGGGTCACCGGGGAGCTGTTTTTT. It translates to CSARAPYSGGVTGELFF.

The chain couples TRBV14 to TRBJ2-1; D is perhaps TRBD2 (5 bases). Germline CDR1 and CDR2: SGHDN and FVKESK. V was clipped by 4 bases and J by 3 bases, with 19 bases between them. The length of the CDR3 is 17 residues. The CDR3 region is CASSPRGRGSVYNEQFF. CDR3 nucleotide sequence: TGTGCCAGCAGCCCCCGCGGAAGAGGGAGCGTCTACAATGAGCAGTTCTTC.

This clonotype was detected many times. The chain has TRBV6-1 and TRBJ1-5; D may be TRBD1 (6 bases). From germline, CDR1 is MNHNS and CDR2 SASEGT. The ends were cut back, 5 bases at V and 1 base at J, with 9 bases in the middle. The CDR3 is made up of 14 amino acids. Written as DNA, the CDR3 is TGTGCCAGCAGTCAGGGGACAAGCAATCAGCCCCAGCATTTT. It specifies CASSQGTSNQPQHF.